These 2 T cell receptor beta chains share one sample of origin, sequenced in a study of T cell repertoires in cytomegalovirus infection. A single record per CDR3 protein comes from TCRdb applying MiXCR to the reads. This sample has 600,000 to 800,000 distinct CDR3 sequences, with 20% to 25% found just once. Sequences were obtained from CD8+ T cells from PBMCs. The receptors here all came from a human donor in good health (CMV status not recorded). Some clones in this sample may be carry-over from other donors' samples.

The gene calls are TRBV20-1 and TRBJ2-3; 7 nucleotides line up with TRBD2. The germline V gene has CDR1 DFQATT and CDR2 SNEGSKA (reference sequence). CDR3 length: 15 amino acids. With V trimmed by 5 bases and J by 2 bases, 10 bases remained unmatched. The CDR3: CSAPRGDSVTDTQYF. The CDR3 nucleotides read TGCAGTGCTCCCCGGGGGGATAGCGTCACAGATACGCAGTATTTT.

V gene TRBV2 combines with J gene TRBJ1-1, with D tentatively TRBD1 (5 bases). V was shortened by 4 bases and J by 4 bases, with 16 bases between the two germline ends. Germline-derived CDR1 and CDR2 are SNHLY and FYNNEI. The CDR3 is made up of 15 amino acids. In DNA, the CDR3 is TGTGCCAGCAGTGGCCCCGAGGGGCCGCTCACTGAAGCTTTCTTT. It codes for CASSGPEGPLTEAFF. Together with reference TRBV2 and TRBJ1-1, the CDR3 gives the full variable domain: EPEVTQTPSHQVTQMGQEVILRCVPISNHLYFYWYRQILGQKVEFLVSFYNNEISEKSEIFDDQFSVERPDGSNFTLKIRSTKLEDSAMYFCASSGPEGPLTEAFFGQGTRLTVV.